One and the same sample provided the 9 T cell receptor beta chains below, sequenced in a study of cytomegalovirus exposure and HLA in healthy donors. Some clones are missing from TCRdb's copy, which holds only in-frame ones; the method was immunoSEQ multiplex PCR. The sample lists 110,000 or so clones, approximately 91% occurring once. Sequencing input: PBMCs. These receptors all come from a young man in good health and CMV-seropositive.

V usage is TRBV7-2 and J usage is TRBJ1-5; tentatively, D is TRBD1 (5 bases). This CDR3 region has 14 residues. Deletions cut 1 base from V and 5 bases from J, with 9 bases between. CDR1 and CDR2 (germline): SGHTA, FQGNSA. In DNA form, the CDR3 reads TGTGCCAGCAGCTTAGAAGGGGTTGATCAGCCCCAGCATTTT. As protein: CASSLEGVDQPQHF.

This chain connects TRBV11-3 to TRBJ2-1; TRBD1 might be the D (5 bases). CDR1 is SGHNT, CDR2 YENEEA, per germline. Trimming stripped 5 bases from V and 9 bases from J, with 11 bases between. CDR3 size: 12 residues. The CDR3 DNA follows: TGTGCCAGCAGCGCTACAGGAGTTGAGCAGTTCTTC. Its protein is CASSATGVEQFF.

A single count supports this clone. The rearrangement links TRBV10-1 to TRBJ2-6, with 15 nucleotides matching TRBD2. The CDR3 loop spans 22 amino acids. Per germline, CDR1 WNHNN and CDR2 SYGVQD (reference sequence). After removal of 0 bases from V and 0 bases from J, the junction contained 9 bases not matched to a gene. As DNA, the CDR3 is TGCGCCAGCAGTGAGTCGACCTCGGGACTAGCGGGGGGACCCTCTGGGGCCAACGTCCTGACTTTC. Its protein is CASSESTSGLAGGPSGANVLTF.

The chain has TRBV7-2 and TRBJ2-3; D may be TRBD2 (6 bases). Per the germline V gene, CDR1 is SGHTA and CDR2 is FQGNSA. Trimming cost V 5 bases and J 8 bases, with 20 bases left between them. The CDR3 runs 15 residues. The DNA for the CDR3 is TGTGCCAGCAGCGAATCCGCGGGACCTCCAGGTACGCAGTATTTT. Encoded protein: CASSESAGPPGTQYF.

The gene calls are TRBV18 and TRBJ1-2; 7 bases map to TRBD1. The CDR3 contains 15 residues. CDR1 and CDR2 from the germline V gene are KGHSH and LQKENI. J gave up 3 bases and V 2 bases, and 6 bases lay outside the gene matches. CDR3 region: CASSPMGQRHYGYTF. CDR3 bases: TGTGCCAGCTCACCAATGGGACAGCGACACTATGGCTACACCTTC.

The chain combines TRBV10-3 with TRBJ1-5; TRBD1 matches at 11 bases. The CDR3 is 20 amino acids. Per the germline V gene, CDR1 is ENHRY and CDR2 is SYGVKD. J gave up 2 bases and V 0 bases, and 12 bases lay outside the gene matches. CDR3 in DNA: TGTGCCATCAGTGAGTCGAGAGCCGGGACAGGGGGAGGAGGCAATCAGCCCCAGCATTTT. As protein: CAISESRAGTGGGGNQPQHF.

The J gene is TRBJ2-7, the V gene TRBV19; 9 bases line up with TRBD1. CDR1 is LNHDA and CDR2 is SQIVND in the germline V gene (reference sequence). Unmatched junction bases numbered 15, after V lost 5 bases and J lost 7 bases. The CDR3 sequence is 16 residues long. CDR3 residues: CASSSYSGTGFGEQYF. In nucleotides, the CDR3 is TGTGCCAGTAGTTCCTACTCCGGGACAGGGTTTGGGGAGCAGTACTTC.

The gene calls are TRBV5-6 and TRBJ2-7; D uncertain. V gave up 2 bases and J gave up 0 bases, with 6 bases separating them. Germline CDR1 and CDR2: SGHDT and YYEEEE. The CDR3 spans 13 residues. CDR3 DNA: TGTGCCAGCAGCTTAAGCGTCTCCTACGAGCAGTACTTC. Its protein product is CASSLSVSYEQYF.

The CDR3 DNA follows: TGCGCCAGCAGCCAAGTAGGGCAGGGGGTCACTGAAGCTTTCTTT. It codes for CASSQVGQGVTEAFF. The chain combines TRBV4-3 with TRBJ1-1, with 7 nucleotides matching TRBD1. The CDR3 spans 15 residues. The germline V gene has CDR1 LGHNA and CDR2 YSLEER. Trimming cost V 1 base and J 4 bases; bases outside gene matches: 6.